The clone carrying this TCR beta chain was found a few times. No antigen is known for it. The trim removed 5 bases at V and 2 bases at J, leaving 8 bases unmatched. The CDR3 totals 15 residues. Germline-derived CDR1 and CDR2 are MNHEY and SVGAGI. The data are from a study of T-cell memory formation after mild COVID-19. Across the whole study: Largely donor-specific TCR clusters were found.

TCRdb used MiXCR to reprocess the 5' RACE reads, holding one entry per CDR3 protein. The data contain fewer than 450,000 distinct CDR3 sequences, roughly 26% of them seen just once; the ten biggest clones take up 8.8%. Study-level findings and limits: Some clones that responded were present in memory (sampled pre-infection), which suggests cross-reactive memory joined. A balance of CD4 and CD8 characterized clones contracting day 15 to 85, whereas later expanders leaned CD4+.

The V gene is TRBV6-5, the J gene TRBJ2-7, with 8 bases aligning to TRBD2. The TCR was taken from an adult woman who had mild COVID-19 (a few samples of this study predate the infection). Cell type and time point are not known. The sample was PBMCs or a T cell subset sorted from them (not recorded which). In DNA form, the CDR3 reads TGTGCCAGCAGTGATCCTAGCGGGCACCCCTACGAGCAGTACTTC. It yields the protein CASSDPSGHPYEQYF.